This T cell receptor beta chain was documented in a study of siplizumab effects on memory and regulatory T cells. Regarding the study as a whole: A major contribution to the alloresponse seemed to be made by naive T cells, which seemed more diverse than memory cells. To unstimulated subsets, only a minor fraction of alloreactive clones could be mapped.

Each sample had roughly 10^5 TCR templates assayed. Sequencing used immunoSEQ multiplex PCR; TCRdb keeps in-frame clones, though not all of them. Found here are 75,000 to 95,000 clones, about 90% of them singletons; the top ten hold around 15%. This CDR3 has 14 residues. Trimming shortened V by 5 bases and J by 4 bases, and 13 bases separated the two germline ends. Looked up from germline, CDR1 is SGHAT and CDR2 is FQNNGV. This clone was observed once. What it recognizes is unknown. The receptor's source is a human donor in good health. The source material was CD4+ T cells sorted from blood. The rearrangement links TRBV11-2 to TRBJ2-3; D gene ambiguous. In DNA form, the CDR3 reads TGTGCCAGCAGCGCAACCTTTTCCGCAGATACGCAGTATTTT. This translates into CASSATFSADTQYF.